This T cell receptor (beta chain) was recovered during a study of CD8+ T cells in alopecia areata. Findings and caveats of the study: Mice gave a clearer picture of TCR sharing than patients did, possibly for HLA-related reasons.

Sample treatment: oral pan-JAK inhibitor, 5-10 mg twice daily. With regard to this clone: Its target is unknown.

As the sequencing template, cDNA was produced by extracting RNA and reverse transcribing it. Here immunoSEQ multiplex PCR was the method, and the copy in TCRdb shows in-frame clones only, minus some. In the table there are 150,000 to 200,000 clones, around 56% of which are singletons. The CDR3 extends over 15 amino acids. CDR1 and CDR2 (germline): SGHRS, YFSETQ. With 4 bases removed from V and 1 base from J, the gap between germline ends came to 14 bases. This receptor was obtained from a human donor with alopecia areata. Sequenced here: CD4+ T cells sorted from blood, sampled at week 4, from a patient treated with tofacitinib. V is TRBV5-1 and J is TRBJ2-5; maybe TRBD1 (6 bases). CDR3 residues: CASSLLGQFQETQYF. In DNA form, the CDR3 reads TGCGCCAGCAGCCTCTTAGGACAGTTCCAAGAGACCCAGTACTTC. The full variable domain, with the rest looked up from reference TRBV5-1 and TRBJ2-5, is KAGVTQTPRYLIKTRGQQVTLSCSPISGHRSVSWYQQTPGQGLQFLFEYFSETQRNKGNFPGRFSGRQFSNSRSEMNVSTLELGDSALYLCASSLLGQFQETQYFGPGTRLLVL.